This record covers a single T cell receptor (beta chain). Its antigen is currently not known. Per-nucleotide qualities are absent, and no much larger clonotype sits a single base away. The data derive from a study of blood T cell repertoires in COVID-19 (dated by TCRdb to the early 2020s). About the full investigation: Samples from collaborators originated in the United States, Italy and Spain and spanned both the acute and convalescent phases of COVID-19. The material from the prospective study consisted of cDNA or gDNA derived from T cells, B-cell-depleted T cells, or PBMCs. Subjects who had been exposed to COVID-19, were actively infected with it, or had recovered from it provided the deeply sampled blood TCRbeta repertoires that made up the dataset. The repertoires were released in a freely available public database intended as a resource for research on the immune response to SARS-CoV-2. Samples were obtained from the ongoing ImmuneRACE study (first 160 participants) and from over 1,000 subjects provided by 6 global collaborators. Sample metadata almost always included a de-identified subject ID, COVID-19 status, age in years and sex. Where available, HLA class I and class II types were obtained from metadata supplied by the sample provider rather than from assay-based typing.

TCRbeta CDR3 regions were amplified from genomic DNA by means of the immunoSEQ Assay, a bias-controlled multiplex PCR. Regarding the original processing steps: The number of nucleated cells in each sample was estimated from the amplification of reference gene primers within the assay. Sequence reads were collapsed and filtered to measure the absolute abundance of every unique TCRbeta CDR3 rearrangement. For each sample, productive Simpson clonality was calculated as the square root of Simpson's diversity index across productive rearrangements. The immuneACCESS repertoire file appears here via TCRdb, limited to in-frame rearrangements. These files lack a portion of the clones; in checked studies, under half of the deficit traces to unresolved V genes, and the cause of the others is not known. D and trimming come from the DNA, and the V and J calls and clone size come from that table. For this sample there are 65,000 to 90,000 clones; about 86% appear just once. Of the sample, less than 7.5% falls within the top ten clones.

The research as a whole found: Clinical and demographic metadata were provided uncurated, with the amount varying by source and participant.

Via the germline V gene, CDR1 is KGHDR and CDR2 SFDVKD. V is pared back by 4 bases and J by 5 bases, with 16 bases lying between the germline termini. Including the terminal cysteine and phenylalanine, the CDR3 comprises 15 residues. CDR3 DNA only is kept here, 45 bases in frame from base 1. At one collaborating source in Seattle, patients were enrolled during active infection and were followed longitudinally through the course of disease. The collaborating institutions used their own protocols to collect whole blood in K2EDTA tubes. For TCRbeta analysis, collaborators shipped samples as frozen whole blood, isolated PBMCs, or DNA extracted from either of those sample types.

The source of this sequence is an elderly man with COVID-19, enrolled during active disease. Sequenced input: peripheral blood. The V and J segments used are TRBV24-1 and TRBJ2-5; the D region possibly corresponds to TRBD2 (6 bases align). The DNA sequence follows: TGTGCCACCAGTGACCTCCGGGACTTGGGGGAGACCCAGTACTTC. Translated, it reads CATSDLRDLGETQYF.